Each of the 15 T cell receptor beta chains below was sequenced from the same sample in a study of T cells in Graves' hyperthyroidism and ophthalmopathy. Authors of the study amplified TCR beta CDR3 regions from RNA transcripts. First-round RT-PCR with HTBI primers amplified the TCR CDR3 region. TCRdb re-called the multiplex PCR reads with MiXCR, one entry per CDR3 protein. The profile shows a few hundred thousand distinct CDR3 sequences, 15% to 20% of them singletons. Material for sequencing was blood. Every receptor here comes from a woman aged 18-29 years with Graves' hyperthyroidism.

This clonotype was detected ten times or more. The rearrangement joins TRBV29-1 to TRBJ1-2; D ambiguous. CDR1 is SQVTM, CDR2 ANQGSEA, per germline. The germline V and J ends were trimmed by 7 bases and 0 bases, with 9 bases remaining between them. This CDR3 region has 12 residues. The CDR3 DNA reads TGCAGCGCCCCAGCCACTAACTATGGCTACACCTTC. It specifies CSAPATNYGYTF.

This clonotype showed up many times. The chain has TRBV2 and TRBJ2-7; tentatively, D is TRBD1 or TRBD2 (6 bases each). CDR3 length: 17 amino acids. The germline gives CDR1 SNHLY, CDR2 FYNNEI. The V end lost 6 bases, the J end lost 5 bases, and 26 bases lay between the germline ends. CDR3 DNA: TGTGCCAGCAGACTACCAACCACAGGGACTGCCACTGACGAGCAGTACTTC. Its translation: CASRLPTTGTATDEQYF. Drawing the rest from reference TRBV2 and TRBJ2-7, the complete variable domain is EPEVTQTPSHQVTQMGQEVILRCVPISNHLYFYWYRQILGQKVEFLVSFYNNEISEKSEIFDDQFSVERPDGSNFTLKIRSTKLEDSAMYFCASRLPTTGTATDEQYFGPGTRLTVT.

This clonotype was seen at least ten times. The rearrangement links TRBV7-6 to TRBJ2-5; 10 bases align to TRBD2. This CDR3 comprises 15 residues. The junction had 5 bases not matched to a gene; V was cut back by 5 bases and J by 2 bases. Germline CDR1 reads SGHVS; CDR2 reads FNYEAQ. CDR3 DNA: TGTGCCAGCAGCCCTAGCGGGGGAGTTCAAGAGACCCAGTACTTC. Translating gives CASSPSGGVQETQYF.

The chain recombines TRBV30 with TRBJ1-6, with D tentatively TRBD1 (6 bases). There are 17 residues in the CDR3. CDR1 and CDR2 (germline): GTSNPN, SVGIG (reference sequence). Trimming cost V 1 base and J 10 bases, with 23 bases left between them. CDR3 protein: CAWSGRSSGGFWSPLHF. The CDR3 DNA is TGTGCCTGGAGTGGTAGGTCGTCCGGGGGCTTTTGGTCACCCCTCCACTTT.

This clonotype came up many times. The chain uses TRBV6-1 and TRBJ2-7; D not resolved. Germline V gene sequence: CDR1 MNHNS, CDR2 SASEGT. This CDR3 has 14 residues. The V and J ends lost 8 bases and 1 base respectively, with 15 bases between them. CDR3 amino acids: CASAPQSRSYEQYF. CDR3 coding DNA: TGTGCCAGCGCCCCCCAGTCTCGTTCCTACGAGCAGTACTTC.

This clonotype came up many times. This sequence joins TRBV20-1 and TRBJ1-3, with D maybe TRBD1 (5 bases). The CDR3 loop spans 13 amino acids. The V and J ends lost 7 bases and 0 bases respectively, with 10 bases between them. Germline CDR1 and CDR2: DFQATT and SNEGSKA (reference sequence). The CDR3 DNA reads as TGCAGTGTCCCGACAGACTCTGGAAACACCATATATTTT. It codes for CSVPTDSGNTIYF.

This clonotype occurred many times. This sequence joins TRBV12-3 or TRBV12-4 and TRBJ1-5, with D perhaps TRBD1 (5 bases). The germline V and J ends were trimmed by 3 bases and 7 bases, with 13 bases remaining between them. CDR3 length: 14 amino acids. The CDR3 region is CASSFSSRVQPQHF. CDR3 DNA sequence: TGTGCCAGCAGTTTTTCTTCCAGGGTCCAGCCCCAGCATTTT.

This clonotype was seen ten or more times. The gene calls are TRBV6-4 and TRBJ1-1; tentative D call: TRBD1 (5 bases). Trimming left V 7 bases short and J 0 bases short, with 21 bases between. CDR3 length equals 17 residues. CDR1 MRHNA and CDR2 SNTAGT come from the germline V gene. The CDR3: CASKKGRVLNLNTEAFF. As DNA, the CDR3 is TGTGCCAGCAAGAAGGGGAGGGTTCTAAACCTGAACACTGAAGCTTTCTTT.

With respect to this clonotype: This sequence may be a read error, since a much larger clone differs from it by one base. The rearrangement uses TRBV11-2 and TRBJ1-1, with D possibly being TRBD1 (5 bases). The CDR3 contains 15 residues. Per the germline V gene, CDR1 is SGHAT and CDR2 is FQNNGV. The CDR3 here is CASSLMPGRNTEAVF. The CDR3 DNA follows: TGTGCCAGCAGCTTAATGCCAGGGAGGAACACTGAAGCTGTCTTT.

As concerns this clonotype: One junction end disagrees with the germline gene, perhaps due to a read error. The chain combines TRBV7-7 with TRBJ2-5, with 9 nucleotides matching TRBD2. The CDR3 sequence is 15 residues long. The V gene's germline CDR1 is SSHAT and CDR2 FNYEAQ (reference sequence). The CDR3 sequence: CASSPMAGGQETQYF. As DNA, the CDR3 is TGTGCTAGCAGCCCCATGGCGGGGGGGCAGGAGACCCAGTACTTC.

This clonotype was picked up many times. This sequence joins TRBV28 and TRBJ1-2, with D hard to call. The germline V and J ends were trimmed by 2 bases and 4 bases, with 11 bases remaining between them. The germline V gene encodes CDR1 MDHEN and CDR2 SYDVKM. This CDR3 has 14 amino acids. The CDR3 region is CASSLAYVGYGYTF. As DNA, the CDR3 is TGTGCCAGCAGTTTAGCCTACGTGGGCTATGGCTACACCTTC.

The sample holds a few counts of this clonotype. The genes are TRBV20-1 and TRBJ2-5; the D gene is possibly TRBD1 (5 bases). Germline V gene data show CDR1 as DFQATT and CDR2 as SNEGSKA (reference sequence). Trimming removed 3 bases from V and 2 bases from J, with 10 bases in between. The length of the CDR3 is 13 residues. CDR3 bases: TGCAGTGCTAGCGACAGCACACAAGAGACCCAGTACTTC. It encodes CSASDSTQETQYF.

This clonotype was counted many times. This rearrangement joins TRBV28 to TRBJ1-5; D is ambiguous. The CDR3 totals 14 residues. V was trimmed by 7 bases and J by 5 bases, leaving 15 bases between them. Germline CDR1 MDHEN, CDR2 SYDVKM. The CDR3 region is CASTFSGTDQPQHF. Written as DNA, the CDR3 is TGTGCCAGCACCTTCTCGGGTACGGATCAGCCCCAGCATTTT.

V usage is TRBV4-1 and J usage is TRBJ1-5, with a tentative D call TRBD1 (5 bases). The V end lost 4 bases, the J end lost 0 bases, and 13 bases lay between the germline ends. This CDR3 spans 16 amino acids. Germline lookup yields CDR1 MGHRA and CDR2 YSYEKL. The chain's CDR3 is CASSRPGRRSNQPQHF. CDR3 nucleotides: TGCGCCAGCAGCCGCCCGGGACGCCGTAGCAATCAGCCCCAGCATTTT.

Ten or more counts support this clonotype. CDR3 residues: CARKRGAGELFF. The CDR3 DNA reads as TGTGCCAGAAAGCGGGGGGCCGGGGAGCTGTTTTTT. V and J are TRBV2 and TRBJ2-2, with TRBD2 matching 9 bases. V gave up 9 bases and J gave up 6 bases; unmatched junction bases: 2. There are 12 residues in the CDR3. Per germline, CDR1 SNHLY and CDR2 FYNNEI.